This T cell receptor (delta chain) was documented in a study of γδ T cells in repeated Plasmodium falciparum infection. About the research overall: Sampling occurred at baseline, pre-infection for selected infections, and 21 days post-infection.

The CDR3 has 27 amino acids. CDR1 is TSWWSYY, CDR2 QGS, per germline. Each sorted gammadelta sample had TRG and TRD chains sequenced. TCRdb reran clone calling via CATT on the multiplex PCR reads. This table holds around 86,000 delta-chain clones, about 1.5% found once. Vgamma9/Vdelta2+ and Vdelta2-negative gammadelta T cells were flow-sorted from PBMC for bulk sequencing. Note on this clone: A far larger clone is just one base off, so this is likely a read error. The sample carries other DNA sequences with the same CDR3.

This rearrangement joins TRDV1 to TRDJ1; 12 nucleotides match TRDD3. The TCR was taken from a pool of human donors (malaria-infected and uninfected, not separated). The sample comprised gamma-delta T cells from blood. CDR3: CALGDYLRRYPFPPWGIRNVYTDKLIF. CDR3 coding DNA: TGTGCTCTTGGGGACTACCTACGTCGATACCCTTTTCCCCCCTGGGGGATACGAAACGTTTACACCGACAAACTCATCTTT.